This T cell receptor (beta chain) was retrieved from a study of vaccination effects on CD4 cells after COVID-19. Study at large: All study participants received two doses of BNT162b2 or mRNA-1273 vaccine. Every well housed around 2.1 million PBMC, which grew in culture alongside 10 IU/ml IL-2 and around 10 ug/ml peptides. Samples came 142 and 148 days after COVID-19 diagnosis, before vaccination.

This clone came up a few times. The antigen is unknown. The culture ran for around 10 days before CD4+ T cells were isolated. A half-medium replacement with IL-2 medium was carried out on days 3 and 7. The assay was immunoSEQ multiplex PCR, and TCRdb's table has in-frame clones only and misses some. The sample carries under 50,000 clones, approximately 74% recorded once. Germline CDR1 is SNHLY and CDR2 is FYNNEI. This CDR3 comprises 13 residues. The J segment lost 6 bases and the V segment lost 3 bases, leaving 4 bases of the junction unmatched. The source material was CD4+ T cells from PBMCs cultured without peptide, sampled before COVID-19 vaccination. The receptor comes from a human donor who had a prior SARS-CoV-2 infection. The V call is TRBV2, the J call TRBJ1-1, with 7 bases lining up with TRBD1. In nucleotides, the CDR3 is TGTGCCAGCAGTGACGGACAGGCGTCTGAAGCTTTCTTT. It yields the protein CASSDGQASEAFF.